Presented here are 3 T cell receptor beta chains from one specimen sequenced in a study of Ad26.COV2.S vaccination and SARS-CoV-2 variants. Some clones are missing from TCRdb's copy, which holds only in-frame ones; the method was immunoSEQ multiplex PCR. The sample lists roughly 680,000 clones, 80% to 90% occurring once. Documented treatment: over 15 received Ad26.COV2.S at low or high dose, single or two shots; about 5 received placebo; per-sample allocation not given. Sampling was done on day 63 after the first vaccine or placebo injection. Sequenced here: peripheral blood, sampled in a trial of Ad26.COV2.S vaccine versus placebo. These receptors came from a person aged 18-60 years who received the Ad26.COV2.S COVID-19 vaccine or a placebo.

A word on this clone: Sequence at one end of the junction differs from germline and may be a read error. The J gene is TRBJ1-4, the V gene TRBV6-5; D perhaps matches TRBD1 (5 bases). Germline lookup yields CDR1 MNHEY and CDR2 SVGAGI. The CDR3 extends over 11 amino acids. The DNA for the CDR3 is TGTGCCAGCAGTTCTCCGGGGCCCTTTTCTTTT. Its translation: CASSSPGPFSF.

V and J are TRBV19 and TRBJ2-4; TRBD1 aligns across 9 bases. Germline V gene data show CDR1 as LNHDA and CDR2 as SQIVND (reference sequence). This CDR3 comprises 16 residues. V shed 5 bases, J shed 4 bases, and the junction held 9 bases outside the gene matches. CDR3 nucleotides: TGTGCCAGTAGTCTCCGGACAGGGGCGGGTAAAAACATTCAGTACTTC. This sequence encodes CASSLRTGAGKNIQYF.

The V call is TRBV27, the J call TRBJ1-1; D uncertain. The CDR3 has 13 amino acids. Germline CDR1 reads MNHEY; CDR2 reads SMNVEV (reference sequence). Trimming took off 6 bases at V and 2 bases at J, with 10 bases between the two ends. CDR3 residues: CASRLNTNTEAFF. The CDR3, as DNA: TGTGCCAGCAGGCTTAACACCAACACTGAAGCTTTCTTT.